The clone carrying this TCR delta chain appeared a few times. Its antigen is as yet unknown. Sequences come from RNA converted to cDNA by reverse transcription. The CDR3 regions were amplified by multiplex PCR from V-gene primers to a constant-region primer. TCRdb called clones anew from the multiplex PCR reads with CATT. This table holds some 55,000 delta-chain clones, about a sixth found once. The ends were cut back, 1 base at V and 2 bases at J, with 23 bases in the middle. There are 19 residues in the CDR3. CDR1 and CDR2 (germline): TSWWSYY, QGS. The data belong to a study of Vδ1+ human thymocytes. Study-level results: Bulk repertoire data may be misinterpreted because of unexpected Vdelta2 sequences. Highly polyclonal TRG and TRD repertoires with Gaussian CDR3 length distributions appeared in thymus.

The receptor was isolated from a boy younger than two who had congenital heart surgery. Sequencing was performed on Vdelta1+ gamma-delta thymocytes from the thymus. Subset given: FACS-sorted CD3+ TCRalphabeta- TCRVdelta1+ TCRVdelta2- thymocytes. The rearrangement links TRDV1 to TRDJ1; no definite D call. Here the CDR3 reads CALGEPANYVTGCTDKLIF. CDR3 nucleotides: TGTGCTCTTGGGGAACCAGCCAACTACGTGACCGGCTGTACCGATAAACTCATCTTT.